This passage covers 14 T cell receptor beta chains from one sample sequenced in a study of beta chain features in type 1 diabetes. Reverse transcription of all isolated RNA meant that expressed TCRB transcripts were sequenced. Only in-frame clones appear in the TCRdb table, and some are missing; sequencing was by immunoSEQ multiplex PCR. The table has some 240,000 clones, 9.5% to 13% seen once. The sequenced material came from central memory CD4+ T cells from blood. These receptors all stem from a man younger than 35 in good health.

The chain joins TRBV2 to TRBJ2-1; 10 positions agree with TRBD2. This CDR3 contains 15 residues. V was pared by 5 bases and J by 4 bases, with 5 bases of the junction left unmatched. Germline V lookup: CDR1 SNHLY, CDR2 FYNNEI. The CDR3 protein is CASSRSGRGYNEQFF. The DNA for the CDR3 is TGTGCCAGCAGTCGGAGCGGGAGGGGATACAATGAGCAGTTCTTC.

CDR3 bases: TGTGCCAGCAGCTTGCTTTTGGGGGTTGAGCAGTTCTTC. It is translated as CASSLLLGVEQFF. The chain is built from TRBV7-2 and TRBJ2-1; either TRBD1 or TRBD2 may fit D (5 bases each). The CDR3 is made up of 13 amino acids. Per germline, CDR1 SGHTA and CDR2 FQGNSA. V was cut by 3 bases and J by 9 bases, with 12 bases left in between.

This clone was seen a few times. The rearrangement links TRBV30 to TRBJ1-3, with D uncertain. The ends were cut back, 2 bases at V and 2 bases at J, with 10 bases in the middle. The CDR3 runs to 14 residues. CDR1 is GTSNPN and CDR2 is SVGIG in the germline V gene (reference sequence). CDR3 nucleotides: TGTGCCTGGAGTCTGCGCACTGCTGGAAACACCATATATTTT. It encodes CAWSLRTAGNTIYF.

This clone has more than one count but fewer than ten. V usage is TRBV5-1 and J usage is TRBJ2-7; 13 bases are shared with TRBD2. This CDR3 is built from 15 residues. Per the germline V gene, CDR1 is SGHRS and CDR2 is YFSETQ. V lost 4 bases and J lost 5; bases outside the gene matches: 6. The CDR3 DNA sequence: TGCGCCAGCAGCGCCGGGACTAGCGGGATCGACGAGCAGTACTTC. Translating it yields CASSAGTSGIDEQYF.

A few counts support this clone. V usage is TRBV7-9 and J usage is TRBJ2-1; D gene ambiguous. This CDR3 is built from 12 residues. V was cut by 3 bases and J by 7 bases, with 7 bases left in between. Germline assignment: CDR1 SEHNR and CDR2 FQNEAQ (reference sequence). In DNA form, the CDR3 reads TGTGCCAGCAGCTTGGGGTGGAATGAGCAGTTCTTC. The encoded protein is CASSLGWNEQFF. Full variable domain (remainder filled in from reference TRBV7-9 and TRBJ2-1): DTGVSQNPRHKITKRGQNVTFRCDPISEHNRLYWYRQTLGQGPEFLTYFQNEAQLEKSRLLSDRFSAERPKGSFSTLEIQRTEQGDSAMYLCASSLGWNEQFFGPGTRLTVL.

This sequence joins TRBV29-1 and TRBJ2-5; D is possibly TRBD1 (5 bases). The better agreement between TRBJ2-7 and the DNA end casts doubt on the J call. This CDR3 comprises 14 residues. Germline values: CDR1 SQVTM, CDR2 ANQGSEA. The CDR3 reads CSVVSPARVGEQYF. The CDR3 DNA reads TGCAGCGTTGTAAGTCCAGCCAGGGTTGGCGAGCAGTACTTC.

The CDR3: CSVEGATAALYNEQFF. CDR3 DNA sequence: TGCAGCGTTGAAGGGGCGACTGCTGCCCTCTACAATGAGCAGTTCTTC. The chain uses TRBV29-1 and TRBJ2-1; D is unclear. Germline lookup yields CDR1 SQVTM and CDR2 ANQGSEA. V was pared by 1 base and J by 3 bases, with 16 bases between. The CDR3 is 16 amino acids.

This clone was seen a handful of times. A far larger clone is just one base off, so this is likely a read error. The chain has TRBV28 and TRBJ2-5, with 9 bases identical to TRBD2. Germline CDR1 MDHEN, CDR2 SYDVKM. The CDR3 is 16 residues long. The CDR3 sequence is CAISSSELSGRSEQYF. The CDR3 DNA is TGTGCCATCAGTTCCTCAGAACTAAGCGGGAGGTCTGAGCAGTACTTC.

This clone was detected only a few times. This rearrangement joins TRBV5-4 to TRBJ1-2; D uncertain. There are 14 residues in the CDR3. CDR1 is SGHNT and CDR2 is YYREEE in the germline V gene (reference sequence). V was trimmed by 1 base and J by 3 bases, leaving 10 bases between them. This CDR3 reads CASSLWQSDYGYTF. The CDR3 nucleotides are TGTGCCAGCAGCTTGTGGCAGTCGGACTATGGCTACACCTTC.

CDR3 DNA sequence: TGTGCCAGCTCACCACCGGACGGGAAAAACATTCAGTACTTC. Protein: CASSPPDGKNIQYF. This chain joins TRBV18 and TRBJ2-4; D is undetermined. Germline V gene data show CDR1 as KGHSH and CDR2 as LQKENI. The CDR3 is made up of 14 amino acids. Trimming left V 0 bases short and J 4 bases short, with 7 bases between. The full variable domain, in which reference TRBV18 and TRBJ2-4 provide the parts outside the CDR3, is NAGVMQNPRHLVRRRGQEARLRCSPMKGHSHVYWYRQLPEEGLKFMVYLQKENIIDESGMPKERFSAEFPKEGPSILRIQQVVRGDSAAYFCASSPPDGKNIQYFGAGTRLSVL.

The chain employs TRBV5-1 and TRBJ2-1, with 14 bases lining up with TRBD2. With V trimmed by 3 bases and J by 7 bases, 15 bases remained unmatched. This CDR3 region has 19 residues. The germline CDR1 and CDR2 sequences are SGHRS and YFSETQ. The CDR3 is CASSSRLAGGPRSQNEQFF. DNA for the CDR3: TGCGCCAGCAGCTCACGACTAGCGGGAGGGCCTAGATCTCAAAATGAGCAGTTCTTC.

This clone has just a few counts. The chain employs TRBV5-1 and TRBJ2-5; the match to TRBD1 covers 9 bases. Germline V CDR1 and CDR2: SGHRS, YFSETQ. This CDR3 spans 13 amino acids. V trimming: 4 bases; J trimming: 4 bases; junction bases outside the gene matches: 2. CDR3 in amino acids: CASSAQGAETQYF. DNA of the CDR3: TGCGCCAGCAGCGCACAGGGGGCAGAGACCCAGTACTTC.

This rearrangement joins TRBV29-1 to TRBJ2-3, with a possible D match to TRBD1 (7 bases). The ends were cut back, 3 bases at V and 5 bases at J, with 18 bases in the middle. This CDR3 is 15 amino acids long. In germline, CDR1 is SQVTM, CDR2 ANQGSEA. The CDR3 DNA is TGCAGCGTTGAGGGGGGCAGGACAGGTGTAGATACGCAGTATTTT. Translated: CSVEGGRTGVDTQYF.

This clone has only a few counts. A far larger clone is one nucleotide away, so this likely arose from a read error. V is TRBV23-1 and J is TRBJ1-5, with unresolved D. TRBV23-1 is filed as an ORF, its function uncertain. CDR3 length: 17 amino acids. V lost 3 bases, J lost 3 bases, and 18 bases lay in between. The CDR3 nucleotides are TGCGCCAGCAGTCACATGCAGGCGCGGATAGACAATCAGCCCCAGCATTTT. Amino acid sequence: CASSHMQARIDNQPQHF.